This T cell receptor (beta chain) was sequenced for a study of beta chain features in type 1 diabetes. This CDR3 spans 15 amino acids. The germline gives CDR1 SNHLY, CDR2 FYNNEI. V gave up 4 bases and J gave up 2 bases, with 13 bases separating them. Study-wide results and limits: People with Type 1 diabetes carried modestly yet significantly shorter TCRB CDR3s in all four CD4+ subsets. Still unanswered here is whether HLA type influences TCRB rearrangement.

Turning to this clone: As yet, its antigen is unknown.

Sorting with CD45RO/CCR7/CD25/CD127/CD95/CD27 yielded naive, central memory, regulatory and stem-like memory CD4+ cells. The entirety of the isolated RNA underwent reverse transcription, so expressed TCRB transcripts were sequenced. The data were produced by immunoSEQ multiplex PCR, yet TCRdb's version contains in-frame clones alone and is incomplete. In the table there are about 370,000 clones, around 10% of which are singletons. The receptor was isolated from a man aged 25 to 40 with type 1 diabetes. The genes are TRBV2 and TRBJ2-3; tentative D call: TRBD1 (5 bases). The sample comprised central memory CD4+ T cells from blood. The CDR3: CASSGQGIDTDTQYF. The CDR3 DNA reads TGTGCCAGCAGTGGTCAGGGAATTGACACAGATACGCAGTATTTT.